The 3 T cell receptor beta chains below were found in one sample sequenced in a study of CD8 T cells in Susac syndrome. With random hexamers, reverse transcription was performed on roughly 0.5 to 1 ug of RNA. TCRdb reprocessed the immunoSEQ multiplex PCR reads with MiXCR, giving one entry per CDR3 protein. Among about 85,000 distinct CDR3 sequences, about 95% were seen once, and the ten largest hold approximately 0.49%. Sequencing was performed on CD8+ T cells from PBMCs. The receptor set was obtained from a human donor with Susac syndrome.

The chain joins TRBV29-1 to TRBJ1-5, with D possibly being TRBD1 (5 bases). Germline V lookup: CDR1 SQVTM, CDR2 ANQGSEA. The CDR3 runs to 12 residues. Deletions cut 5 bases from V and 4 bases from J, with 9 bases between. This CDR3 is CSVTQGNQPQHF. In nucleotides, the CDR3 is TGCAGCGTTACTCAGGGTAATCAGCCCCAGCATTTT.

The chain carries TRBV14 and TRBJ2-1; a possible D gene is TRBD1 (6 bases). Trimming left V 0 bases short and J 3 bases short, with 12 bases between. Germline V gives CDR1 SGHDN, CDR2 FVKESK. This CDR3 spans 16 amino acids. The CDR3 coding sequence is TGTGCCAGCAGCCAAGACGACAGGACTTTCTACAATGAGCAGTTCTTC. Its translation: CASSQDDRTFYNEQFF.

This clonotype was detected only once. The chain recombines TRBV13 with TRBJ1-4; D not resolved. CDR3 length: 16 residues. The ends were cut back, 3 bases at V and 5 bases at J, with 16 bases in the middle. Germline V gene lookup returns CDR1 PRHDT and CDR2 FYEKMQ (reference sequence). The CDR3 DNA reads TGTGCCAGCAGCTTCGGACTTCCCAGGAGGAATGAAAAACTGTTTTTT. Protein: CASSFGLPRRNEKLFF.